The 11 T cell receptor beta chains given below trace back to one sample, sequenced in a study of T-cell reconstitution after alpha-beta-depleted transplantation in children. Unique molecular identifiers were used in preparing the TCRbeta library. MiXCR, applied by TCRdb to the PCR reads, yields one record per CDR3 protein. The repertoire consists of about 830,000 distinct CDR3 sequences, with around 15% occurring once and the leading ten covering 5%. The source was PBMCs, mostly from graft donor cells, collected 360 days after TCRalphabeta/CD19-depleted stem cell transplant. The receptors originated from a male patient aged 10 to 17 who had a stem cell transplant for acute lymphoblastic leukemia, so the T cells may come from the graft donor.

The chain is built from TRBV3-1 and TRBJ2-1, with unresolved D. Trimming took off 7 bases at V and 7 bases at J, with 8 bases between the two ends. CDR3 length: 11 residues. The germline V gene has CDR1 LGHDT and CDR2 YNNKEL (reference sequence). The CDR3 loop is CASTQANEQFF. For the CDR3, the DNA is TGTGCCAGCACTCAAGCGAATGAGCAGTTCTTC.

The chain has TRBV7-2 and TRBJ2-7; 9 bases match TRBD2. This CDR3 is built from 17 residues. In germline, CDR1 is SGHTA, CDR2 FQGNSA. V gave up 5 bases and J gave up 7 bases; unmatched junction bases: 18. The CDR3 loop is CASSLPGLAGSPGEQYF. CDR3 bases: TGTGCCAGCAGCCTTCCGGGGCTAGCGGGGTCCCCCGGGGAGCAGTACTTC.

This clonotype was recorded a few times. V is TRBV9 and J is TRBJ1-3; D gene ambiguous. V lost 3 bases and J 0 bases, leaving 10 bases between the germline ends. CDR1 is SGDLS and CDR2 is YYNGEE in the germline V gene. The CDR3 runs to 15 residues. The CDR3 loop is CASSDGESSGNTIYF. Written as DNA, the CDR3 is TGTGCCAGCAGCGACGGAGAGAGCTCTGGAAACACCATATATTTT.

This clonotype has only a few counts. CDR3: CASSQELRAGIYNEQFF. CDR3 coding DNA: TGTGCCAGCAGCCAAGAGCTGCGAGCGGGCATCTACAATGAGCAGTTCTTC. This rearrangement joins TRBV3-1 to TRBJ2-1; perhaps TRBD2 as D (6 bases). Trimming removed 0 bases from V and 3 bases from J, with 15 bases in between. Per the germline V gene, CDR1 is LGHDT and CDR2 is YNNKEL (reference sequence). This CDR3 is 17 amino acids long.

J is TRBJ2-1 and V is TRBV11-1; a possible D gene is TRBD2 (5 bases). The CDR3 has 13 amino acids. The V gene's germline CDR1 is SGHAT and CDR2 FQDESV (reference sequence). Trimming stripped 3 bases from V and 8 bases from J, with 11 bases between. CDR3 region: CASSFSREHEQFF. CDR3 in DNA: TGTGCCAGCAGCTTCTCTAGGGAGCATGAGCAGTTCTTC.

The rearrangement links TRBV27 to TRBJ2-7; TRBD2 agrees at 10 bases. The CDR3 has 15 residues. The germline CDR1 and CDR2 sequences are MNHEY and SMNVEV (reference sequence). V lost 5 bases to trimming and J lost 2 bases; unmatched junction nucleotides: 6. The CDR3 nucleotides read TGTGCCAGCAGTCTCACCGGGACTAGCGCCTACGAGCAGTACTTC. It translates to CASSLTGTSAYEQYF.

The sample holds many counts of this clonotype. This chain connects TRBV5-1 to TRBJ2-1; 7 nucleotides line up with TRBD2. The junction had 3 bases not matched to a gene; V was cut back by 0 bases and J by 3 bases. This CDR3 is built from 15 residues. In germline, CDR1 is SGHRS, CDR2 YFSETQ. The DNA for the CDR3 is TGCGCCAGCAGCTTGGGACTAGCCTTCTACAATGAGCAGTTCTTC. It is translated as CASSLGLAFYNEQFF.

The chain has TRBV29-1 and TRBJ1-2, with no clear D. The CDR3 is 13 amino acids. Looked up from germline, CDR1 is SQVTM and CDR2 is ANQGSEA. Trimming shortened V by 4 bases and J by 3 bases, and 12 bases separated the two germline ends. CDR3 sequence: CSVGRTVDYGYTF. The DNA for the CDR3 is TGCAGCGTTGGTCGAACAGTGGACTATGGCTACACCTTC.

This clonotype was recorded at least ten times. The gene calls are TRBV12-3 or TRBV12-4 and TRBJ2-7, with D unresolved. V lost 6 bases and J lost 1, with 16 bases in between. There are 15 residues in the CDR3. CDR3 in DNA: TGTGCCAGCAGCCTCGACGGAGTAACGTCCTACGAGCAGTACTTC. This encodes CASSLDGVTSYEQYF.

Here the CDR3 DNA reads TGTGCCAGCAGCTTTACCGGGACAGGGGGCAGAGGATATAAGGGCTATGGCTACACCTTC. It encodes CASSFTGTGGRGYKGYGYTF. V is TRBV11-2 and J is TRBJ1-2; 12 nucleotides align to TRBD1. Germline V CDR1 and CDR2: SGHAT, FQNNGV. There are 20 residues in the CDR3. V shed 3 bases, J shed 4 bases, and the junction held 18 bases outside the gene matches.

This clonotype appeared a few times. The chain joins TRBV7-6 to TRBJ2-1; 7 bases match TRBD1. This CDR3 region has 16 residues. In germline, CDR1 is SGHVS, CDR2 FNYEAQ. V gave up 6 bases and J gave up 4 bases; unmatched junction bases: 12. CDR3 coding DNA: TGTGCCAGCAGAATCAACGGGGACAGCCCATACAATGAGCAGTTCTTC. Translated, it gives CASRINGDSPYNEQFF.